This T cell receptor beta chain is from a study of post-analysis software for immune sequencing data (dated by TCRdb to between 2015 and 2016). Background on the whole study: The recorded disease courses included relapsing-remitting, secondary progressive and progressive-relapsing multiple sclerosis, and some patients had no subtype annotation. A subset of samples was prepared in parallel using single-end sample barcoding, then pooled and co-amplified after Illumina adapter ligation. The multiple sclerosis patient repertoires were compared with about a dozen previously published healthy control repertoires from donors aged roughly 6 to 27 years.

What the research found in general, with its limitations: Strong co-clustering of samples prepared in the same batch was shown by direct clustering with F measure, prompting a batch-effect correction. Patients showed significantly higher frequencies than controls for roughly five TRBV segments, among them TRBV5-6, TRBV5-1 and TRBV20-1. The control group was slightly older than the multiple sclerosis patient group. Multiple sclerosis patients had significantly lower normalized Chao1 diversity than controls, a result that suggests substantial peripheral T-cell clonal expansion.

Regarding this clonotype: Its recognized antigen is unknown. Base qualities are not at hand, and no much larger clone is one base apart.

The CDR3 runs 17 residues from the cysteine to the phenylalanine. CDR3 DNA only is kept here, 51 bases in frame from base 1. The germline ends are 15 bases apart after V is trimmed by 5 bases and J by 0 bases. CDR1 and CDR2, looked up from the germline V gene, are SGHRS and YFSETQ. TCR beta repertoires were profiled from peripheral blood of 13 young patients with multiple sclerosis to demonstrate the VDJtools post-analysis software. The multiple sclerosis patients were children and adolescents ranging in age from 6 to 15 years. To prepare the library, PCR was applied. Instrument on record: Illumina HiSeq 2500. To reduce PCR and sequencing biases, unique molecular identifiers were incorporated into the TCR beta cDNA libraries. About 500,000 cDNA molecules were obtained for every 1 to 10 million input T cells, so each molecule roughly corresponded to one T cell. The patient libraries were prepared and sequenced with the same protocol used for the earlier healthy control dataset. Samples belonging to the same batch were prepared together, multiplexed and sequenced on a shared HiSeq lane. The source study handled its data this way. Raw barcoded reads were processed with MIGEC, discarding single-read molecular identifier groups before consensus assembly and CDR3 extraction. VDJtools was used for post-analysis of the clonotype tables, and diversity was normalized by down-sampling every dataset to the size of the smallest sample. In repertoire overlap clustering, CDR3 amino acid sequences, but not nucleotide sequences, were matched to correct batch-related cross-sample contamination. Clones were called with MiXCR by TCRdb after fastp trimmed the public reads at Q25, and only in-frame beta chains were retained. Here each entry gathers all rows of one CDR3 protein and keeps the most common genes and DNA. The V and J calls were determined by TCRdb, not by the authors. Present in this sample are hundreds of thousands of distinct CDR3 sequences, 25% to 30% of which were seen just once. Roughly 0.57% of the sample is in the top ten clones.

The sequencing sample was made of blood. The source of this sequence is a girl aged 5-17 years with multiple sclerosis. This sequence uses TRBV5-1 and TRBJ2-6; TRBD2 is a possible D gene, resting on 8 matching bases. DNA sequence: TGCGCCAGCAGTCGACAGGGACTAGACTCTGGGGCCAACGTCCTGACTTTC. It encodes CASSRQGLDSGANVLTF.